This TCR beta chain is drawn from a study of blood T cell repertoires in COVID-19. Study details: From the United States, Italy and Spain came samples of acute and convalescent COVID-19. Sample material is recorded as cDNA or gDNA derived from T cells, B-cell-depleted T cells, or PBMCs.

This CDR3 has 14 amino acids. V lost 1 base to trimming and J lost 4 bases, with 11 bases between them. Germline loops: CDR1 SGHKS, CDR2 YYEKEE (reference sequence). This clone has just one count. Authors' analysis steps: Amplification of reference gene primers provided the estimated nucleated cell counts. Profiled with immunoSEQ multiplex PCR; TCRdb holds only in-frame clones, not every one. That table is the source of V, J and clone size, and D and trimming were worked out from the DNA. The sample carries roughly 110,000 clones, around 85% recorded once. The clonotype was recovered from a middle-aged man with acute or convalescent COVID-19. Sample: peripheral blood. J is TRBJ1-1 and V is TRBV5-5; TRBD1 might be the D (6 bases). CDR3 nucleotides: TGTGCCAGCAGCTTGACAGGGAAAGGCACTGAAGCTTTCTTT. It translates to CASSLTGKGTEAFF.